The clone carrying this TCR beta chain was counted many times. Its antigen remains unknown. TCRdb ran MiXCR on the PCR reads and lists one entry per CDR3 protein. The data hold some 91,000 distinct CDR3 sequences, with 24% observed a single time. The data derive from a study of molecular identifiers for immune sequencing clone quantification. About the research overall: Replicates involved a five-way split of RNA from approximately 20,000 or 98,000 naive CD8 cells, with sequencing of four.

General observations from the study: Effector cells had over 98% of their molecules in clones above 20 RNA copies, while naive cells had under 1%.

Libraries of naive CD8 cells were prepared from 20,000 to 1,000,000 sorted cells using 10%, 30% or 50% RNA. Naive CD8 T cells underwent sorting with the CD8+CD4-CCR7+CD45RA+ definition. J gave up 8 bases and V 5 bases, and 12 bases lay outside the gene matches. The CDR3 spans 16 residues. This receptor was taken from a human donor in good health. Some libraries in this study had Jurkat cell RNA spiked in. The rearrangement links TRBV12-3 or TRBV12-4 to TRBJ1-2; 12 positions match TRBD1. The sequencing sample was made of naive CD8+ T cells from blood, with Jurkat cell RNA spiked in. Subset of the sample: FACS-sorted CD8+CD4-CCR7+CD45RA+ naive T cells. CDR3 loop: CASSPPDGTGGLGYTF. CDR3 bases: TGTGCCAGCAGTCCACCGGATGGGACAGGGGGCCTGGGCTACACCTTC.